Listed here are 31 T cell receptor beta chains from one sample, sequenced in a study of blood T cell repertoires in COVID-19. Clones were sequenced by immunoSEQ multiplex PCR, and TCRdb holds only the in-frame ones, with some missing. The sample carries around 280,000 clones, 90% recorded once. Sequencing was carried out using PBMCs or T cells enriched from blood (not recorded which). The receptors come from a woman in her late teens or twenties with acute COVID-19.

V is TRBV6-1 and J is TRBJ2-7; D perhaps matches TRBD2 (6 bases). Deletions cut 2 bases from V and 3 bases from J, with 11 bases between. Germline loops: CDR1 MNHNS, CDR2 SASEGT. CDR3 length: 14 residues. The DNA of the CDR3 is TGTGCCAGCAGTGAATGGAGGGTGAACTACGAGCAGTACTTC. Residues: CASSEWRVNYEQYF.

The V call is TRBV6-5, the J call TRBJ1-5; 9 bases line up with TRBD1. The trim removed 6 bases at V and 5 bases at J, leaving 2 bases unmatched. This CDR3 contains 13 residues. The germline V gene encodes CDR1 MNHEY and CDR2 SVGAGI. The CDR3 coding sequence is TGTGCCAGCAGGGGACAGGGACATCAGCCCCAGCATTTT. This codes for CASRGQGHQPQHF.

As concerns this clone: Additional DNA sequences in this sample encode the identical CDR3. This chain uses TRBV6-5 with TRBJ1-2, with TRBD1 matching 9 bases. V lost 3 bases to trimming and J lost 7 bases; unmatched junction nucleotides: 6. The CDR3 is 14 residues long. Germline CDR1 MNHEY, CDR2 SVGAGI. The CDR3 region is CASSYTGQGAGYTF. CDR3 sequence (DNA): TGTGCCAGCAGTTATACGGGACAGGGTGCTGGCTACACCTTC.

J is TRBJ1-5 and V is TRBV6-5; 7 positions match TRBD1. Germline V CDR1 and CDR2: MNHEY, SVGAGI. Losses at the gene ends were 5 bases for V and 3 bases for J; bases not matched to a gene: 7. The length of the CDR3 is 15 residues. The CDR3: CASSPGTVNNQPQHF. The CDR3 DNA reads TGTGCCAGCAGTCCCGGGACAGTTAACAATCAGCCCCAGCATTTT.

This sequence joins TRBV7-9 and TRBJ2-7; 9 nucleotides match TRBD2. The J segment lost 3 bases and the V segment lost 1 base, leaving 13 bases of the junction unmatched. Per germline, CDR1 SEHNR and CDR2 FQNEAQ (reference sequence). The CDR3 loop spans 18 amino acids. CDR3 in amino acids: CASSLGATSGLGGYEQYF. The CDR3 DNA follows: TGTGCCAGCAGCTTAGGCGCGACTAGCGGCTTGGGGGGCTACGAGCAGTACTTC.

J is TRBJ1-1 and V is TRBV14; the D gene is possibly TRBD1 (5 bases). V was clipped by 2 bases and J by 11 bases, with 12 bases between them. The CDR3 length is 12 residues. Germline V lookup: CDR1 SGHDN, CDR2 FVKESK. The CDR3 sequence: CASSQWGLVAFF. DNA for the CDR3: TGTGCCAGCAGCCAATGGGGACTTGTGGCTTTCTTT. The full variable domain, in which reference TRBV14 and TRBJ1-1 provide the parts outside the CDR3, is EAGVTQFPSHSVIEKGQTVTLRCDPISGHDNLYWYRRVMGKEIKFLLHFVKESKQDESGMPNNRFLAERTGGTYSTLKVQPAELEDSGVYFCASSQWGLVAFFGQGTRLTVV.

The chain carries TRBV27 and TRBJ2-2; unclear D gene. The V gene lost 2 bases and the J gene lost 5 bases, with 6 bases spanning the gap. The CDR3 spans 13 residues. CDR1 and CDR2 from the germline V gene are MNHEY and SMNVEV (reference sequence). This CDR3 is CASSLPGTGELFF. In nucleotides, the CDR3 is TGTGCCAGCAGTTTACCCGGGACCGGGGAGCTGTTTTTT.

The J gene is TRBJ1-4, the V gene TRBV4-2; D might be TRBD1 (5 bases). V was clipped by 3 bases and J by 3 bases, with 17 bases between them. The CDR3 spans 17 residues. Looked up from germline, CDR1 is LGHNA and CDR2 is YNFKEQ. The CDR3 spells CASSQLVRGASNEKLFF. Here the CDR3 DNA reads TGTGCCAGCAGCCAGCTGGTAAGGGGTGCGTCTAATGAAAAACTGTTTTTT.

The DNA of the CDR3 is TGTGCCAGCAGCTTAGCGCTTTACAGGGAAACCTACGAGCAGTACTTC. This translates into CASSLALYRETYEQYF. The rearrangement uses TRBV7-9 and TRBJ2-7; perhaps TRBD1 as D (6 bases). The CDR3 runs to 16 residues. The germline V gene encodes CDR1 SEHNR and CDR2 FQNEAQ (reference sequence). V was pared by 0 bases and J by 2 bases, with 14 bases between. Using reference TRBV7-9 and TRBJ2-7 for the parts outside the CDR3, the full variable domain is DTGVSQNPRHKITKRGQNVTFRCDPISEHNRLYWYRQTLGQGPEFLTYFQNEAQLEKSRLLSDRFSAERPKGSFSTLEIQRTEQGDSAMYLCASSLALYRETYEQYFGPGTRLTVT.

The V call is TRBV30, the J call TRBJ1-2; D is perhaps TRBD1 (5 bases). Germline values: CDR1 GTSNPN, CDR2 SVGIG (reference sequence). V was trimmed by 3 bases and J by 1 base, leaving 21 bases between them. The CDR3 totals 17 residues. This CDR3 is CAWRPLGQGVFNYGYTF. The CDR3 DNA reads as TGTGCCTGGAGGCCACTGGGCCAGGGTGTTTTTAACTATGGCTACACCTTC. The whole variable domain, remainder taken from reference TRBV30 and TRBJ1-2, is SQTIHQWPATLVQPVGSPLSLECTVEGTSNPNLYWYRQAAGRGLQLLFYSVGIGQISSEVPQNLSASRPQDRQFILSSKKLLLSDSGFYLCAWRPLGQGVFNYGYTFGSGTRLTVV.

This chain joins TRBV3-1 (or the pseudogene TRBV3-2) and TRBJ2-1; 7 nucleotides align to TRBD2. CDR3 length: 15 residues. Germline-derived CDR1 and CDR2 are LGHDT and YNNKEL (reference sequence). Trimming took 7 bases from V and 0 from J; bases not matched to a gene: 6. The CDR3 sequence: CASKKAGSSYNEQFF. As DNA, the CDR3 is TGTGCCAGCAAAAAAGCGGGGAGCTCCTACAATGAGCAGTTCTTC.

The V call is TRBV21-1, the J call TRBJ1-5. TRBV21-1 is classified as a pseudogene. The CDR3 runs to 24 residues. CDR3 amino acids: CASSKGGSAPPNATRINSNQPQHF. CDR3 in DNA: TGTGCCAGCAGCAAAGGAGGAAGTGCCCCTCCTAACGCTACGCGAATCAATAGCAATCAGCCCCAGCATTTT.

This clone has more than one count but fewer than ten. CDR3 nucleotides: TGTGCCAGCAGCCGGAACACTGAAGCTTTCTTT. This gives the protein CASSRNTEAFF. The chain carries TRBV7-9 and TRBJ1-1; unclear D gene. Per germline, CDR1 SEHNR and CDR2 FQNEAQ (reference sequence). The CDR3 loop spans 11 amino acids. V was trimmed by 5 bases and J by 1 base, leaving 2 bases between them. Together with reference TRBV7-9 and TRBJ1-1, the CDR3 gives the full variable domain: DTGVSQNPRHKITKRGQNVTFRCDPISEHNRLYWYRQTLGQGPEFLTYFQNEAQLEKSRLLSDRFSAERPKGSFSTLEIQRTEQGDSAMYLCASSRNTEAFFGQGTRLTVV.

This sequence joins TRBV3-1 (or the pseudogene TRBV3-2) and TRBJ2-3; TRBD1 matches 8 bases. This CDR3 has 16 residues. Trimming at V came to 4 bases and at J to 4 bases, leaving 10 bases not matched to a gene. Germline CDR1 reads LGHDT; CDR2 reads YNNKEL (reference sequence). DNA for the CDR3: TGTGCCAGCAGCCGAATACCCGGGACAGGTCCAGATACGCAGTATTTT. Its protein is CASSRIPGTGPDTQYF.

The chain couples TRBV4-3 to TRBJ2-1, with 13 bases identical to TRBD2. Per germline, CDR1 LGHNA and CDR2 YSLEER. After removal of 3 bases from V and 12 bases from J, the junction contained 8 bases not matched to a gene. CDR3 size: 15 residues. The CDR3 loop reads CASSQLLAGGRVQFF. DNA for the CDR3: TGCGCCAGCAGCCAGTTACTAGCGGGAGGGAGGGTGCAGTTCTTC.

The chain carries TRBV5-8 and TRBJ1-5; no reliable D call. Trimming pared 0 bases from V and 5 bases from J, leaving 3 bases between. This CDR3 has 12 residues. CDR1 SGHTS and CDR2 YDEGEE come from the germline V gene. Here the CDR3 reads CASSLDYQPQHF. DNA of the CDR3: TGTGCCAGCAGCTTGGACTATCAGCCCCAGCATTTT. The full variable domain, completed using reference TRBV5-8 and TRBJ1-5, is EAGVTQSPTHLIKTRGQQATLRCSPISGHTSVYWYQQALGLGLQFLLWYDEGEERNRGNFPPRFSGRQFPNYSSELNVNALELEDSALYLCASSLDYQPQHFGDGTRLSIL.

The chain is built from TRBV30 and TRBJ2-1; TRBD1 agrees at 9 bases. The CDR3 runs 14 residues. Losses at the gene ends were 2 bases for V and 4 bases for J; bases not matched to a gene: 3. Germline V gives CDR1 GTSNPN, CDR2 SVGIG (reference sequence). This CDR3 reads CAWSPGQGYNEQFF. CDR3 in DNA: TGTGCCTGGAGTCCGGGACAGGGATACAATGAGCAGTTCTTC.

CDR3 protein: CALRLRAKNIQYF. The CDR3 DNA follows: TGTGCACTGCGATTGAGGGCCAAAAACATTCAGTACTTC. This chain connects TRBV12-2 to TRBJ2-4; the table's D call TRBD2 went unverified against the DNA. TRBV12-2 is a listed pseudogene. This CDR3 comprises 13 residues.

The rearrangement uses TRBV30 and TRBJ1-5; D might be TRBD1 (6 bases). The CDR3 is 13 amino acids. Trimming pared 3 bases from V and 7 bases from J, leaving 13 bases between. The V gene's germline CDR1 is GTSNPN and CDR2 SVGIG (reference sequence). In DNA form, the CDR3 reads TGTGCCTGGAGCCGACAGGCTGGGCAGCCCCAGCATTTT. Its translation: CAWSRQAGQPQHF.

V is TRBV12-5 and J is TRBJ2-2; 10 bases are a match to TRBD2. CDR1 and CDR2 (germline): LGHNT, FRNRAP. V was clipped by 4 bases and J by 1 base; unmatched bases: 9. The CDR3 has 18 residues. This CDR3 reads CASGYAPGTSVNTGELFF. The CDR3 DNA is TGTGCTAGTGGTTACGCCCCAGGGACTAGCGTGAACACCGGGGAGCTGTTTTTT.

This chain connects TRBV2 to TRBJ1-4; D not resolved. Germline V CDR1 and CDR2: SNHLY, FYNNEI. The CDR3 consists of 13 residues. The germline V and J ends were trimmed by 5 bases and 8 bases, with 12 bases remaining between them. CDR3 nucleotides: TGTGCCAGCAGTTGGCGGTTAAGGGAAAAACTGTTTTTT. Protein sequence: CASSWRLREKLFF.

Here the CDR3 DNA reads TGTGCCAGCAGCTCGCGTTGGGACACCGCCTACAATGAGCAGTTCTTC. This codes for CASSSRWDTAYNEQFF. This sequence joins TRBV11-3 and TRBJ2-1, with D perhaps matching TRBD1 (6 bases). The CDR3 has 16 amino acids. CDR1 SGHNT and CDR2 YENEEA come from the germline V gene. Trimming took 4 bases from V and 2 from J, leaving 15 bases between them. The variable domain in full, with the rest retrieved from reference TRBV11-3 and TRBJ2-1, is EAGVVQSPRYKIIEKKQPVAFWCNPISGHNTLYWYLQNLGQGPELLIRYENEEAVDDSQLPKDRFSAERLKGVDSTLKIQPAELGDSAVYLCASSSRWDTAYNEQFFGPGTRLTVL.

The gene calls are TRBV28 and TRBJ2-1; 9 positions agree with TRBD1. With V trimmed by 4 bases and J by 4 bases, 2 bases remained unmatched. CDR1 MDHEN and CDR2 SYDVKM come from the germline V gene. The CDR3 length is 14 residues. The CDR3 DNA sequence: TGTGCCAGCAGTTGGGGACAGGGTTACAATGAGCAGTTCTTC. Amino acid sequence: CASSWGQGYNEQFF. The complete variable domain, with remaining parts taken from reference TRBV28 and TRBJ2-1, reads DVKVTQSSRYLVKRTGEKVFLECVQDMDHENMFWYRQDPGLGLRLIYFSYDVKMKEKGDIPEGYSVSREKKERFSLILESASTNQTSMYLCASSWGQGYNEQFFGPGTRLTVL.

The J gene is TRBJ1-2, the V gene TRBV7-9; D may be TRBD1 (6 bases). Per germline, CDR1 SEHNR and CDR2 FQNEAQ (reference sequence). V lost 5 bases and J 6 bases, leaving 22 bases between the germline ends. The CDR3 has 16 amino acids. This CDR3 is CASSQSRQETSHGYTF. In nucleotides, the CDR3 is TGTGCCAGCAGCCAATCCAGACAGGAGACCTCTCATGGCTACACCTTC.

This CDR3 is CASSSRTGAIQETQYF. CDR3 DNA sequence: TGCGCCAGCAGCTCTCGGACAGGAGCGATACAAGAGACCCAGTACTTC. V is TRBV5-1 and J is TRBJ2-5; TRBD1 matches 7 bases. This CDR3 comprises 16 residues. Germline CDR1 reads SGHRS; CDR2 reads YFSETQ. Losses at the gene ends were 3 bases for V and 2 bases for J; bases not matched to a gene: 10.

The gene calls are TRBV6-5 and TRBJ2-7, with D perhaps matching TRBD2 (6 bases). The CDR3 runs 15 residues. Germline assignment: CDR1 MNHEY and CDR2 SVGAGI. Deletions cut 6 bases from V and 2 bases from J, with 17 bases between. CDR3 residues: CASRDVGGGPYEQYF. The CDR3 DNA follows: TGTGCCAGCAGAGATGTTGGCGGAGGGCCCTACGAGCAGTACTTC.

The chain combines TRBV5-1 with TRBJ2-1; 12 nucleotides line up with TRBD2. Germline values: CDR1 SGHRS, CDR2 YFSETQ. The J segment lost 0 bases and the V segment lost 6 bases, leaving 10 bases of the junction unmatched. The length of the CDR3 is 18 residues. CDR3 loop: CASTPGLAGQSSYNEQFF. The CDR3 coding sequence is TGCGCCAGCACACCGGGACTAGCGGGTCAAAGCTCCTACAATGAGCAGTTCTTC.

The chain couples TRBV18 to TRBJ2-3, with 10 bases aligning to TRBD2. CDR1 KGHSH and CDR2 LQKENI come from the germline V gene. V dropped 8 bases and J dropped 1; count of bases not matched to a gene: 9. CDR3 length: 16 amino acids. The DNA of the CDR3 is TGTGCCAGCATCCCGTCCCTAGCGGGAGGCACAGATACGCAGTATTTT. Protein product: CASIPSLAGGTDTQYF.

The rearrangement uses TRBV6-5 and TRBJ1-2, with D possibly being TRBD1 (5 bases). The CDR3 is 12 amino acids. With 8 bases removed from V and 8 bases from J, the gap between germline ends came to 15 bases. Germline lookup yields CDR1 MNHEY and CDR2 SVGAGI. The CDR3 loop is CASGIRVWGYTF. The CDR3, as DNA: TGTGCCAGCGGAATCAGGGTCTGGGGCTACACCTTC.

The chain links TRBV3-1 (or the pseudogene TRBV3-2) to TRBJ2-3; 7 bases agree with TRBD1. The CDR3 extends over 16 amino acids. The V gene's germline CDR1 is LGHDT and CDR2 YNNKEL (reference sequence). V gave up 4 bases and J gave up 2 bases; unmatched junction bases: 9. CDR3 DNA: TGTGCCAGCAGCCGGTTACAGGGGAAACTCACAGATACGCAGTATTTT. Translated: CASSRLQGKLTDTQYF.

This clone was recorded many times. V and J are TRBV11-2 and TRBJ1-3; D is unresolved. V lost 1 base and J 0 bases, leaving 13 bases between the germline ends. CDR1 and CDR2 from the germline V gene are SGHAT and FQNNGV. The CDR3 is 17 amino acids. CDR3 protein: CASSLGGGTNSGNTIYF. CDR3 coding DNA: TGTGCCAGCAGCTTAGGAGGTGGAACAAACTCTGGAAACACCATATATTTT.